This T cell receptor beta chain was profiled in a study of OX40 agonist ivuxolimab in advanced cancers. Points from the study as a whole: CD8+ T cells averaged more expanded clones than CD4+.

V shed 4 bases and J shed 2 bases, with 7 bases lying between them. Germline V gives CDR1 SGHTA, CDR2 FQGTGA. The CDR3 length is 13 residues. This clone was counted a few times. The antigen remains undetermined. The method was immunoSEQ multiplex PCR; TCRdb's version includes in-frame clones alone and lacks a portion of them. The table lists more than 9,000 clones, 65% to 85% of them singletons, with approximately 14% in the top ten. The sequence was collected from an adult with an advanced solid tumor such as melanoma, head and neck, liver or kidney cancer. The chain recombines TRBV7-3 with TRBJ2-3, with D unresolved. Specimen: CD4+ or CD8+ T cells sorted from blood, collected in a trial of the OX40 agonist ivuxolimab. CDR3 amino acids: CASSSSNTDTQYF. CDR3 nucleotide sequence: TGTGCCAGCAGCTCCTCGAACACAGATACGCAGTATTTT.